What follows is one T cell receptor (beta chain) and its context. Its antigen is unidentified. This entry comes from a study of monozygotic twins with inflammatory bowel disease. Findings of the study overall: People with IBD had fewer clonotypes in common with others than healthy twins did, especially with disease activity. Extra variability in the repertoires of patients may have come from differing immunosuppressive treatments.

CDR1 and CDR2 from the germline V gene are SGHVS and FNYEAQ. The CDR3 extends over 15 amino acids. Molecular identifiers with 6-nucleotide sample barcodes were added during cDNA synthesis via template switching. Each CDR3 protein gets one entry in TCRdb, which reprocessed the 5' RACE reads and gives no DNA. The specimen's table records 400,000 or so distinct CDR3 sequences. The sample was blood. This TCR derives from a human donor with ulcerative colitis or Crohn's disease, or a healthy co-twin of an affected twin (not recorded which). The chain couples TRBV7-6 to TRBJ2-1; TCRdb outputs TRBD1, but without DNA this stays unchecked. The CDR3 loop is CASSHSRSGANEQFF.